This T cell receptor beta chain was identified in a study of blood T cell repertoires in COVID-19. How the authors handled the data: Using reference gene primer amplification, nucleated cell counts were estimated. Sequencing used immunoSEQ multiplex PCR; TCRdb keeps in-frame clones, though not all of them. D and trimming come from the DNA, and the V and J calls and clone size come from that table. The table has nearly 300,000 clones, approximately 89% seen once; the top ten hold 6.9%. V lost 3 bases to trimming and J lost 6 bases; unmatched junction nucleotides: 3. This CDR3 region has 16 residues. Germline CDR1 is SGHTA and CDR2 is FQGNSA.

The chain links TRBV7-2 to TRBJ2-3, with TRBD2 identical over 16 bases. Sequenced: peripheral blood. The TCR originated in a woman aged 25 to 39 who had recovered from COVID-19. CDR3 protein: CASSLGLAGGSDTQYF. CDR3 nucleotides: TGTGCCAGCAGCTTGGGACTAGCGGGGGGGAGTGATACGCAGTATTTT.